This TCR beta chain came from a study of somatic mutations in cytotoxic T cells in rheumatoid arthritis. Study details: Collection of patient blood (around 33 ml EDTA) took place right after diagnosis, before any treatment.

Study-level results: CD8+ T-cell clonality did not differ significantly between rheumatoid arthritis patients and age-matched healthy controls. Expanded CD8+ clones had unknown antigen targets. Within 8 of 65 patients, the single biggest CD8+ clone made up more than 20% of CD8+ cells.

Germline V lookup: CDR1 LGHNA, CDR2 YSLEER. This CDR3 contains 16 residues. V shed 0 bases and J 5 bases; nucleotides not matched to a gene: 7. The data were produced by immunoSEQ multiplex PCR, yet TCRdb's version contains in-frame clones alone and is incomplete. The data contain just over 20,000 clones, approximately 83% of them singletons. A note on this clone: Its specificity is not known.

The source material was CD8+ T cells sorted from blood. This chain links TRBV4-3 with TRBJ2-1; 7 bases agree with TRBD2. The source is an adult with rheumatoid arthritis. CDR3 in DNA: TGCGCCAGCAGCCAAGATACTTGGGGGGGGAACAATGAGCAGTTCTTC. Translation: CASSQDTWGGNNEQFF.